This T cell receptor beta chain was found in a study of blood T cells in healthy people across ages. Whole-study findings and limits: Relative to aged donors, long-lived donors carried more naive CD4+ cells and displayed higher diversity.

This clonotype was detected a few times. The antigen is unknown. Healthy Caucasians from Russia aged about 6 to 100 served as donors. Isolation yielded PBMCs, at least 7 million per sample, in every case. V lost 2 bases, J lost 4 bases, and 7 bases stayed unmatched. The CDR3 covers 15 residues. PCR was performed a second time for roughly 7 to 12 cycles using a sample-barcoded 5' primer and a J-beta primer mix. The template-switch adaptor was a 5' adaptor with 12 random nucleotides. It tagged each cDNA molecule. TCRdb itself ran the 5' RACE reads through MiXCR, one entry per CDR3 protein. Of a few hundred thousand distinct CDR3 sequences detected, approximately 51% appear once; the ten largest clones hold under 60%.

The sequenced material came from blood. This TCR came from a man aged 55 to 69 in good health. V and J are TRBV12-3 or TRBV12-4 and TRBJ2-7, with 8 bases identical to TRBD2. CDR3 in DNA: TGTGCCAGCAGTTTAAGGCGGGAGGTTCGATACGAGCAGTACTTC. Amino acids: CASSLRREVRYEQYF.